This is a list of T cell receptor beta chains from one sample in a study of cytomegalovirus exposure and HLA in healthy donors. Profiling relied on immunoSEQ multiplex PCR, and the TCRdb table lists in-frame clones only, not all of them. The data show 170,000 or so clones, around 70% seen once. Material for sequencing was PBMCs. Every receptor here comes from a male donor in good health and CMV-seronegative. Each CDR3 is given with its conserved first and last residue. Fields, in order: V gene, J gene, D gene, clone size, CDR3 DNA, CDR3 protein. D genes are given only for firm matches. Expanded clones are given a class, and other clones once, few, many or no size at all.

TRBV30	TRBJ1-4	-	-	TGTGCCCGGAGTCCAGACATCAGGAATGAAAAACTGTTTTTT	CARSPDIRNEKLFF
TRBV25-1	TRBJ1-5	TRBD1	-	TGTGCCAGCAGTGGGGAGACAGGGGCTAATCAGCCCCAGCATTTT	CASSGETGANQPQHF
TRBV7-2	TRBJ2-7	-	-	TGTGCCAGCAGCTATAGCTCCTACGAGCAGTACTTC	CASSYSSYEQYF
TRBV28	TRBJ2-7	-	-	TGTGCCAGCAGTTTGGACACTCCCTACGAGCAGTACTTC	CASSLDTPYEQYF
TRBV28	TRBJ2-7	-	-	TGTGCCAGCAGCGGGCGACAGGACCCTCCTAATCCCTACGAGCAGTACTTC	CASSGRQDPPNPYEQYF
TRBV28	TRBJ1-5	TRBD1	once	TGTGCCAGCAGTTTATCATCGGGACAGGGCCCCTATCAGCCCCAGCATTTT	CASSLSSGQGPYQPQHF
TRBV6-5	TRBJ2-1	TRBD1	-	TGTGCCAGCAGCCAGGACAGGGGGCGGTACAATGAGCAGTTCTTC	CASSQDRGRYNEQFF
TRBV7-9	TRBJ2-3	-	few	TGTGCCAGCATCCGCCAGGGCGGGGTCGCAGATACGCAGTATTTT	CASIRQGGVADTQYF
TRBV5-1	TRBJ2-5	TRBD1	once	TGCGCCAGCAGCCCGGGACAGGGACAAAAAGAGACCCAGTACTTC	CASSPGQGQKETQYF
TRBV7-9	TRBJ1-4	TRBD1	-	TGTGCCAGCAGCGCAAGGGGGACAGGGGGGTTCGGAAAACTGTTTTTT	CASSARGTGGFGKLFF
TRBV6-1	TRBJ1-5	-	-	TGTGCCAGCAAACAGGATCTCCTTAGCAATCAGCCCCAGCATTTT	CASKQDLLSNQPQHF
TRBV28	TRBJ1-2	-	-	TGTGCCAGCAGTTTATGGGCCGGGGACTATGGCTACACCTTC	CASSLWAGDYGYTF
TRBV2	TRBJ1-5	-	-	TGTGCCAGCAGCAGTGATATAGGGGATCAGCCCCAGCATTTT	CASSSDIGDQPQHF
TRBV7-9	TRBJ1-5	-	-	TGTGCCAGCAGCTTAGAAGGCAGGGCCCAGCCCCAGCATTTT	CASSLEGRAQPQHF
TRBV27	TRBJ2-1	TRBD2	-	TGTGCCAGCAGTCCCTCTAGCGGGGGGGCTGGTGAGCAGTTCTTC	CASSPSSGGAGEQFF
TRBV11-2	TRBJ2-6	TRBD1	few	TGTGCCAGCAGCTTAGAACTAGGACAGGGGGCTGGGGCCAACGTCCTGACTTTC	CASSLELGQGAGANVLTF
TRBV6-6	TRBJ2-7	-	many	TGTGCCAGCAGTTACTCGGACAATGCCTACGAGCAGTACTTC	CASSYSDNAYEQYF
TRBV9	TRBJ2-3	TRBD2	-	TGTGCCAGCAGCTCCGGGACTAGCGGGGATACGCAGTATTTT	CASSSGTSGDTQYF
TRBV6-4	TRBJ2-2	TRBD1	few	TGTGCCGGCTGGGACAGGGGGCGAAACACCGGGGAGCTGTTTTTT	CAGWDRGRNTGELFF
TRBV30	TRBJ2-7	-	-	TGTGCCTGGAGTGTAGGCGGGACCTCCTACGAGCAGTACTTC	CAWSVGGTSYEQYF
TRBV21-1	TRBJ1-2	-	-	TGTGCCAGCAGCTGGCGGACAGCACCGGACTATGGCTACACCTTC	CASSWRTAPDYGYTF
TRBV9	TRBJ2-3	TRBD2	-	TGTGCCAGCAGCGTAGGCAATAGCGGGGCCACAGATACGCAGTATTTT	CASSVGNSGATDTQYF
TRBV9	TRBJ1-1	-	-	TGTGCCAGCAGCGTCGGTCTAGGTATGAACACTGAAGCTTTCTTT	CASSVGLGMNTEAFF
TRBV7-9	TRBJ2-7	-	-	TGTGCCAGCAGCTTTTCGTCCGAGCAGTACTTC	CASSFSSEQYF
TRBV28	TRBJ1-3	TRBD1	many	TGTGCCAGCAGATCGGACAGGGTGCCTGGAAACACCATATATTTT	CASRSDRVPGNTIYF
TRBV19	TRBJ2-7	-	few	TGTGCCAGTAGTATAGCGGGTACAGGCCCCTACGAGCAGTACTTC	CASSIAGTGPYEQYF
TRBV28	TRBJ2-7	TRBD1	-	TGTGCCAGCAGTTTGGAGACAGGGGGCAGGGAGCAGTACTTC	CASSLETGGREQYF
TRBV7-2	TRBJ1-5	-	-	TGTGCCAGCAGCCCCGAGTTGCAGCCCCAGCATTTT	CASSPELQPQHF
TRBV15	TRBJ2-1	TRBD2	-	TGTGCCACCAGCAGAGATGGGCTAGCGGGGGACACCCGGTACAATGAGCAGTTCTTC	CATSRDGLAGDTRYNEQFF
TRBV7-8	TRBJ2-2	-	-	TGTGCCAGCAGCTTAGCAACCCGGGATTCCCGGAGGACCGGGGAGCTGTTTTTT	CASSLATRDSRRTGELFF
TRBV6-1	TRBJ1-3	-	-	TGTGCCAGCATTCCGAGCCCGCTCTCTGGAAACACCATATATTTT	CASIPSPLSGNTIYF
TRBV10-1	TRBJ1-1	-	-	TGCGCCAGCAGTGAGTCAGCAGGGAAGGGATGGGACACTGAAGCTTTCTTT	CASSESAGKGWDTEAFF
TRBV5-8	TRBJ2-7	-	-	TGTGCCAGCAGTTCCGGGATAACGCGGAGTTACGAGCAGTACTTC	CASSSGITRSYEQYF
TRBV28	TRBJ1-5	-	-	TGTGCCAGCAGCCCCGCGCCTTATAGCAATCAGCCCCAGCATTTT	CASSPAPYSNQPQHF
TRBV7-2	TRBJ2-3	-	few	TGTGCCAGCAGCTCCGGAGGTAGCACAGATACGCAGTATTTT	CASSSGGSTDTQYF
TRBV10-3	TRBJ1-3	-	few	TGTGCCATCAGTGGGGCGGGGTCTGGAAACACCATATATTTT	CAISGAGSGNTIYF
TRBV19	TRBJ1-5	TRBD1	-	TGTGCCAGTAGCCTCCTGACAGGGATCAATCAGCCCCAGCATTTT	CASSLLTGINQPQHF
TRBV28	TRBJ2-3	TRBD2	-	TGTGCCAGCAGTTCAGCGGGAGGGGGTGCAGATACGCAGTATTTT	CASSSAGGGADTQYF
TRBV6-1	TRBJ1-1	-	-	TGTGCCAGCAGTGAACACGGAGGACTGCGGGCTTTCTTT	CASSEHGGLRAFF
TRBV4-1	TRBJ2-2	TRBD1	few	TGCGCCAGCAGCCAAACAGGGACAGGGGTCGGGGAGCTGTTTTTT	CASSQTGTGVGELFF
TRBV6-5	TRBJ2-2	-	-	TGTGCCTCCGGGACACCGAACACCGGGGAGCTGTTTTTT	CASGTPNTGELFF
TRBV30	TRBJ2-1	TRBD1	-	TGTGCCTGGAGCCCATGGACAGGCCCAAGGGGAAACAATGAGCAGTTCTTC	CAWSPWTGPRGNNEQFF
TRBV10-3	TRBJ1-5	-	-	TGTGCCATCAGTGAGTCGGAGGGCGAACATAGCAATCAGCCCCAGCATTTT	CAISESEGEHSNQPQHF
TRBV4-1	TRBJ2-2	-	many	TGCGCCAGCAGACCCGGGAGCACGAACACCGGGGAGCTGTTTTTT	CASRPGSTNTGELFF
TRBV6-6	TRBJ2-7	-	-	TGTGCCAGCAGCAGGATTTCCTACGAGCAGTACTTC	CASSRISYEQYF